This T cell receptor beta chain was retrieved from a study of shared clonotypes between healthy human individuals. A word on this clone: The same CDR3 also results from other DNA sequences found in this sample.

Measured with immunoSEQ multiplex PCR; TCRdb has only the in-frame clones, and not every one. The sample has 1.4 million to 1.5 million clones, roughly 97% seen once; the top ten hold about 1%. The germline CDR1 and CDR2 sequences are LNHDA and SQIVND (reference sequence). CDR3 length: 15 amino acids. V was pared by 4 bases and J by 0 bases, with 2 bases of the junction left unmatched. This sequence originates from a man aged 30 to 39 in good health. This chain links TRBV19 with TRBJ2-2, with 7 bases aligning to TRBD1. The sample consisted of naive CD4+ T cells sorted from blood. The subset is: CD45RA+ positively selected. CDR3 DNA sequence: TGTGCCAGTAGTAGACAGGGTGCGAACACCGGGGAGCTGTTTTTT. It yields the protein CASSRQGANTGELFF.